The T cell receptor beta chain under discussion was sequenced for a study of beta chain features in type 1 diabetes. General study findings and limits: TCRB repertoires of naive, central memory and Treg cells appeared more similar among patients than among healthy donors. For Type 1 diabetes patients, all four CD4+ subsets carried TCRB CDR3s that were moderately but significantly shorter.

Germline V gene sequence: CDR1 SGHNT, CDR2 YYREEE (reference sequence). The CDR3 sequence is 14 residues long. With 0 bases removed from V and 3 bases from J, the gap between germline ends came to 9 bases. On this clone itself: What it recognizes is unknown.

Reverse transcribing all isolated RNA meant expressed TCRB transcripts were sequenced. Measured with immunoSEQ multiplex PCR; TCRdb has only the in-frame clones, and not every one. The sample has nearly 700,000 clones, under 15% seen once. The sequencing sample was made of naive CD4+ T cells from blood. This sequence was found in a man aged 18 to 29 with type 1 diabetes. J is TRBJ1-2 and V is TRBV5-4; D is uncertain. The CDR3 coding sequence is TGTGCCAGCAGCTTGGAGGGTATCGACTATGGCTACACCTTC. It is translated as CASSLEGIDYGYTF.